Included here is one T cell receptor beta chain sequence, with context. As originally analysed: Reference gene primer amplification gave nucleated cell count estimates. TCRdb's table, derived via immunoSEQ multiplex PCR, lists solely in-frame clones and lacks some. V and J calls and clone size follow that table, whereas D and trimming were derived from the DNA. The sample consists of around 450,000 clones, 87% of them appearing once. Cohorts were assigned according to the clinical history that participants reported. This specimen belongs to a study of blood T cell repertoires in COVID-19. Whole-study context: Samples came from the United States, Italy and Spain, spanning acute and convalescent COVID-19.

The germline V gene has CDR1 MNHEY and CDR2 SVGAGI. After removal of 6 bases from V and 6 bases from J, the junction contained 10 bases not matched to a gene. There are 14 residues in the CDR3. The origin of this receptor is a woman between 18 and 29 years old with acute COVID-19. Sequenced input: PBMCs or T cells enriched from blood (not recorded which). The V call is TRBV6-5, the J call TRBJ2-5; 7 positions agree with TRBD1. The CDR3 loop is CASSQRQGVKTQYF. The CDR3 region has the DNA TGTGCCAGCAGCCAGAGACAGGGTGTAAAGACCCAGTACTTC.